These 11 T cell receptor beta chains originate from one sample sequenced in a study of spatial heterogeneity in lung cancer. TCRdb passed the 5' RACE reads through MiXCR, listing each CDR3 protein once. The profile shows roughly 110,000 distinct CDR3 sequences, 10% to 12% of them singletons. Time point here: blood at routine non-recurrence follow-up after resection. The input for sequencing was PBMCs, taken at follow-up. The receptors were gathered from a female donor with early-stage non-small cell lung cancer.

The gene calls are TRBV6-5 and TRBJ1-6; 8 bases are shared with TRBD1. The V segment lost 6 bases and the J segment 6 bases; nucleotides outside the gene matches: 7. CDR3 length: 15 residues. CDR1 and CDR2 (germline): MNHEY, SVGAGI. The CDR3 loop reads CASRPTGGVNSPLHF. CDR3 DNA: TGTGCCAGCAGACCCACAGGGGGAGTTAATTCACCCCTCCACTTT.

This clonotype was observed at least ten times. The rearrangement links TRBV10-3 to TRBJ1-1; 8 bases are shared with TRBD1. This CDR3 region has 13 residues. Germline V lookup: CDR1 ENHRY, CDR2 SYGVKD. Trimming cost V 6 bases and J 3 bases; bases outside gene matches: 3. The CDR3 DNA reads TGTGCCATCAGGATGGACAGGGACACTGAAGCTTTCTTT. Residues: CAIRMDRDTEAFF.

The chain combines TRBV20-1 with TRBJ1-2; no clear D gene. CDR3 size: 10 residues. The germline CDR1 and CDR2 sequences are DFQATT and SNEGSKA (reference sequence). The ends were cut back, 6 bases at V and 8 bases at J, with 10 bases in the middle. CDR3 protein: CSAVAGGYTF. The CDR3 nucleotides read TGCAGTGCGGTCGCTGGGGGCTACACCTTC.

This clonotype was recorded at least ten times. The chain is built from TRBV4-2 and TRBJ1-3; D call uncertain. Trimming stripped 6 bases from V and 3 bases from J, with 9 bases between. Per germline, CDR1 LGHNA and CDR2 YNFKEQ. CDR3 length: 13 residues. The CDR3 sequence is CASSSVGGNTIYF. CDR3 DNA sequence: TGTGCCAGCAGTTCAGTCGGTGGAAACACCATATATTTT.

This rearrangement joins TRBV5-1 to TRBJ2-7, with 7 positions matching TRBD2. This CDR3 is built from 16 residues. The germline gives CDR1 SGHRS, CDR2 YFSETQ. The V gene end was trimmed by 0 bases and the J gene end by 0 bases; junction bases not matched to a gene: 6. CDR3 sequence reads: CASSLAPSGNSYEQYF. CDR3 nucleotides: TGCGCCAGCAGCTTGGCGCCTAGCGGTAACTCCTACGAGCAGTACTTC.

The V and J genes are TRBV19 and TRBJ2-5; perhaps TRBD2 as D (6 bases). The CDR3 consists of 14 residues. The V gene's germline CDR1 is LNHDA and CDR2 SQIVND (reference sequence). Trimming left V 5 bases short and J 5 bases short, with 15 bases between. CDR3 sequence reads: CASSAWTTKETQYF. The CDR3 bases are TGTGCCAGTAGTGCCTGGACTACTAAGGAGACCCAGTACTTC.

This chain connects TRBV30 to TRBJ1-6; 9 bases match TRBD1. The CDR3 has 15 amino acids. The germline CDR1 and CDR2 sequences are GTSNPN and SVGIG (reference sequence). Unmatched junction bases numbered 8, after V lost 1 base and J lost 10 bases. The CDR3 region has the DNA TGTGCCTGGAGTGCCCAACAGGGGGCGCGCTCACCCCTCCACTTT. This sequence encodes CAWSAQQGARSPLHF.

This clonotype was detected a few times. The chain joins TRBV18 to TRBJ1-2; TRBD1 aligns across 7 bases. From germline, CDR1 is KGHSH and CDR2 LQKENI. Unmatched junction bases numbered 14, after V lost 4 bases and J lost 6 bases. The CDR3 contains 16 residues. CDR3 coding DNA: TGTGCCAGCTCACGGAATGAAAGACAGGGCGGAGATGGCTACACCTTC. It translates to CASSRNERQGGDGYTF.

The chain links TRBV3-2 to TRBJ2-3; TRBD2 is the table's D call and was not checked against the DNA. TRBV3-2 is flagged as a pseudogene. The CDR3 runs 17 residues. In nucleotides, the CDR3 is TGTGCCAGCAGCCAAGATGGGCTAGCTGACTGCACAGATACGCAGTATTTT. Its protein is CASSQDGLADCTDTQYF.

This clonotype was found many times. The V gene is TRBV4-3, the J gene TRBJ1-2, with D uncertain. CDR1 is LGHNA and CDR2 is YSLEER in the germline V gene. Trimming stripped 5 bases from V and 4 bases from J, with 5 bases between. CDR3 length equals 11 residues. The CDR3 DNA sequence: TGCGCCAGCAGCAACATCTATGGCTACACCTTC. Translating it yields CASSNIYGYTF.

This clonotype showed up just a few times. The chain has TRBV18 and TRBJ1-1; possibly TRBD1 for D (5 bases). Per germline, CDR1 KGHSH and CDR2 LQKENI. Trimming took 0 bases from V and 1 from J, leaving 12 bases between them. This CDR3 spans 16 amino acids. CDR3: CASSPPGRAANTEAFF. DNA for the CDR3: TGTGCCAGCTCACCACCGGGCAGGGCCGCGAACACTGAAGCTTTCTTT. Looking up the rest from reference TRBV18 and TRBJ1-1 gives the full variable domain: NAGVMQNPRHLVRRRGQEARLRCSPMKGHSHVYWYRQLPEEGLKFMVYLQKENIIDESGMPKERFSAEFPKEGPSILRIQQVVRGDSAAYFCASSPPGRAANTEAFFGQGTRLTVV.